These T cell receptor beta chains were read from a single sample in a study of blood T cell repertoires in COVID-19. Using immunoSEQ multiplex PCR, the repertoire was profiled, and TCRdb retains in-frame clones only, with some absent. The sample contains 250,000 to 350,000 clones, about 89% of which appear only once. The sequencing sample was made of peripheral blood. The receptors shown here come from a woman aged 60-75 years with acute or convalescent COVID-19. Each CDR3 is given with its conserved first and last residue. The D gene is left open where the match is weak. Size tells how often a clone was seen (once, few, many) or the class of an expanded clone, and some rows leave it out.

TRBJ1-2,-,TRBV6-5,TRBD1,TGTGCCAGCAGTTTGGACAGGGCTGCTGGCTACACCTTC,CASSLDRAAGYTF
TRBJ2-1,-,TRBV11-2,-,TGTGCCAGCAGCTTAGATCGGTTTGGCAATGAGCAGTTCTTC,CASSLDRFGNEQFF
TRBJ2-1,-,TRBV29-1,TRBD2,TGCAGCGTTGAACGACTAGCGGGGGGAATTGGCAATGAGCAGTTCTTC,CSVERLAGGIGNEQFF
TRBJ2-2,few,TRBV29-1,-,TGCAGCGTCGTCCGGGACTTTAACACCGGGGAGCTGTTTTTT,CSVVRDFNTGELFF
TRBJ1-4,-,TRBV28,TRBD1,TGTGCCAGCAGTGCCCACCGTGGGACAGGGAATGAAAAACTGTTTTTT,CASSAHRGTGNEKLFF
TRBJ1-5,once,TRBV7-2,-,TGTGCCAGCAGCCCAGGGCTTAGCAATCAGCCCCAGCATTTT,CASSPGLSNQPQHF
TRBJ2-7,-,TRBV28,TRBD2,TGTGCCAGCAGTCATGGACTAGCGAGGTACGAGCAGTACTTC,CASSHGLARYEQYF
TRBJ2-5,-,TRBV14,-,TGTGCCAGCAGCCAAAAACCACCCTTTGGGCAGGGGCGCCGGGAGACCCAGTACTTC,CASSQKPPFGQGRRETQYF
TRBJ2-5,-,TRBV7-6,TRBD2,TGTGCCAGCAGCCCACGGGAGGGCGGACAAGAGACCCAGTACTTC,CASSPREGGQETQYF
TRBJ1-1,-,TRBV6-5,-,TGTGCCAGTAATCAGGGGCCCGGTGAAGCTTTCTTT,CASNQGPGEAFF
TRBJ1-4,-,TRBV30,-,TGTGCCTGGAGTGAATTTGGTAGCGATGAAAAACTGTTTTTT,CAWSEFGSDEKLFF
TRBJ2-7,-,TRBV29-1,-,TGCAGCGTTGGAACAGGCCCCTACGAGCAGTACTTC,CSVGTGPYEQYF
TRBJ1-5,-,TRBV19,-,TGTGCCAGTACCGACCCGACAAATCAGCCCCAGCATTTT,CASTDPTNQPQHF
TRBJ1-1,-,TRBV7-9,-,TGTGCCAGCAGCCTCCCCCCCACTGAAGCTTTCTTT,CASSLPPTEAFF
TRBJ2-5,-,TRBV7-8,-,TGTGCCAGCAGCTCCCGGGAAAATCAAGAGACCCAGTACTTC,CASSSRENQETQYF
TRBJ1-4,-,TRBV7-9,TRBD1,TGTGCCAGCAGCTTTCCGGGACAGGGTAATGAAAAACTGTTTTTT,CASSFPGQGNEKLFF
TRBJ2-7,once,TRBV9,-,TGTGCCAGCAGCGTAGCGGGGTGGGGCGAGCAGTACTTC,CASSVAGWGEQYF
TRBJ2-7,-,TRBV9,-,TGTGCCAGCAGCGTAGGTAGCGAGCCCTACGAGCAGTACTTC,CASSVGSEPYEQYF
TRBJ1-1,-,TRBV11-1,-,TGTGCCAGCAGCCTGACAGCGTCCGGCACTGAAGCTTTCTTT,CASSLTASGTEAFF
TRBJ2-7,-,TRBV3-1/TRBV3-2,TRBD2,TGTGCCAGCAGCCATGCTCGGACTAGCGGGAGATCCGAGCAGTACTTC,CASSHARTSGRSEQYF
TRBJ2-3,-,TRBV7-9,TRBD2,TGTGCCAGCAGTTGGACTAGTCCAGATACGCAGTATTTT,CASSWTSPDTQYF
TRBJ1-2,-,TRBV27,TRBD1,TGTGCCAGCAGTTTAGCAGGGGGCGCGTGGGGCTACACCTTC,CASSLAGGAWGYTF
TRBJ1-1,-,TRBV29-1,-,TGCAGCGCAAGAGAGGGGGGGCCGGGGCACACTGAAGCTTTCTTT,CSAREGGPGHTEAFF
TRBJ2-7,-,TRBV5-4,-,TGTGCCAGCAGCTTAGGCGGATCCGAGACCTACGAGCAGTACTTC,CASSLGGSETYEQYF
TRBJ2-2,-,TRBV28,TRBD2,TGTGCCAGCAGTCCCATGGGCGATCTGGGAGGGACCTCGAAATTTACCACCGGGGAGCTGTTTTTT,CASSPMGDLGGTSKFTTGELFF
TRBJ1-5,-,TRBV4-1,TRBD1,TGCGCCAGCAGCCAAGAACAGGGGGTTAATCAGCCCCAGCATTTT,CASSQEQGVNQPQHF
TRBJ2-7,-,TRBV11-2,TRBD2,TGTGCCAGCAGCTTAGTCACGGGGGGGGACTACGAGCAGTACTTC,CASSLVTGGDYEQYF
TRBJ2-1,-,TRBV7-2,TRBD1,TGTGCCAGCAGCCAATACAGGGGGGAGCAGTTCTTC,CASSQYRGEQFF
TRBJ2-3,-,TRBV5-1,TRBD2,TGCGCCTCTAGCGGGAGTGGCACAGATACGCAGTATTTT,CASSGSGTDTQYF
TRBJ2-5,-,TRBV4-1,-,TGCGCCAGCAGCCAGGGGGGAGAGACCCAGTACTTC,CASSQGGETQYF
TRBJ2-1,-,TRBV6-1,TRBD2,TGTGCCAGCAGTGAAGAGAGGCTAGCGGGAGTTCTGGATTACAATGAGCAGTTCTTC,CASSEERLAGVLDYNEQFF
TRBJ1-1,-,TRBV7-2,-,TGTGCCAGCAGCTTAGAGTGGCGGCGTAAGGCAGGGGAGGGGACTGAAGCTTTCTTT,CASSLEWRRKAGEGTEAFF
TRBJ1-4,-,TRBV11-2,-,TGTGCCAGCAGCTTAATCACAGGGAGTAATGAAAAACTGTTTTTT,CASSLITGSNEKLFF
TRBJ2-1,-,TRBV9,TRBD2,TGTGCCAGCTCCGTATCCGGACTAGCGGGAGGTACGGGCTCCTACAATGAGCAGTTCTTC,CASSVSGLAGGTGSYNEQFF
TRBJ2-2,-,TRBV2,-,TGTGCCAGCAGCGGCGGGGACCCGGGCACCGGGGAGCTGTTTTTT,CASSGGDPGTGELFF
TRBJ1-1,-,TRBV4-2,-,TGTGCCATCGGGGGGGCGACTGAAGCTTTCTTT,CAIGGATEAFF
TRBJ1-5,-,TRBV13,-,TGTGCCAGCACCCTCGGGGGGGAGGGCAATCAGCCCCAGCATTTT,CASTLGGEGNQPQHF
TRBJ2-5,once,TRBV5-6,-,TGTGCCAGCAGCTTGGCCGGGGAGACCCAGTACTTC,CASSLAGETQYF
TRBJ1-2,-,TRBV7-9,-,TGTGCCAGCAGCTTTGGGCGCGGCTACACCTTC,CASSFGRGYTF
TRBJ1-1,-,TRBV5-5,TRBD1,TGTGCCAGCAGGGAGACAGGGGGTAGGACTGAAGCTTTCTTT,CASRETGGRTEAFF